The 3 T cell receptor beta chains listed next were all sequenced from one sample in a study of blood T cells in healthy people across ages. PCR was performed a second time for about 7 to 12 cycles using a sample-barcoded 5' primer and a J-beta primer mix. One entry per CDR3 protein, called by TCRdb with MiXCR from the 5' RACE reads. The repertoire holds fewer than 750,000 distinct CDR3 sequences, with around half as singletons. The sequenced sample was blood. The receptor set was obtained from a man older than 75 in good health.

V gene TRBV3-1 combines with J gene TRBJ2-3; possible D gene TRBD2, 7 bases. The CDR3 sequence is 13 residues long. Deletions cut 8 bases from V and 6 bases from J, with 15 bases between. CDR1 is LGHDT, CDR2 YNNKEL, per germline (reference sequence). The CDR3 loop is CASEGGTEDTQYF. CDR3 bases: TGTGCCAGCGAGGGGGGGACTGAGGATACGCAGTATTTT.

This clonotype was seen many times. The chain combines TRBV29-1 with TRBJ2-5, with D possibly matching TRBD1 (5 bases). Germline V gives CDR1 SQVTM, CDR2 ANQGSEA. Trimming stripped 5 bases from V and 2 bases from J, with 12 bases between. The CDR3 contains 13 residues. The CDR3 spells CSVKGQAQETQYF. Written as DNA, the CDR3 is TGCAGCGTTAAGGGGCAGGCTCAAGAGACCCAGTACTTC. The full variable domain, rest sourced from reference TRBV29-1 and TRBJ2-5, is SAVISQKPSRDICQRGTSLTIQCQVDSQVTMMFWYRQQPGQSLTLIATANQGSEATYESGFVIDKFPISRPNLTFSTLTVSNMSPEDSSIYLCSVKGQAQETQYFGPGTRLLVL.

The chain carries TRBV20-1 and TRBJ2-7; weak D call: TRBD2 (5 bases). CDR3 length equals 14 residues. CDR1 is DFQATT and CDR2 is SNEGSKA in the germline V gene (reference sequence). The germline V and J ends were trimmed by 0 bases and 6 bases, with 15 bases remaining between them. The CDR3 nucleotides are TGCAGTGCTAGAGAACGGGGTCGCTCCCTCGAGCAGTACTTC. Encoded protein: CSARERGRSLEQYF.